Below, 27 T cell receptor beta chains from the same sample are listed, as sequenced in a study of cytomegalovirus exposure and HLA in healthy donors. Primers included in the PCR were 60 Vbeta and 13 Jbeta primers. Clones were sequenced by immunoSEQ multiplex PCR, and TCRdb holds only the in-frame ones, with some missing. The repertoire shows 100,000 to 150,000 clones; the top ten hold over 1.5%. Specimen: PBMCs. The source of these receptors is a woman aged 40 to 55 in good health and CMV-seropositive.

The CDR3 bases are TGTGCCAGCAGTGAACAGGGGTACGAGCAGTACTTC. This encodes CASSEQGYEQYF. The chain recombines TRBV25-1 with TRBJ2-7; the D gene is possibly TRBD1 (6 bases). This CDR3 contains 12 residues. Germline assignment: CDR1 MGHDK and CDR2 SYGVNS. Trimming stripped 2 bases from V and 4 bases from J, with 6 bases between.

The chain links TRBV5-4 to TRBJ1-2; D perhaps matches TRBD1 (5 bases). Germline values: CDR1 SGHNT, CDR2 YYREEE (reference sequence). The ends were cut back, 0 bases at V and 7 bases at J, with 10 bases in the middle. CDR3 length equals 13 residues. The CDR3 DNA reads as TGTGCCAGCAGCTTGGACTGGGGCGGTGGCTACACCTTC. Translation: CASSLDWGGGYTF.

The rearrangement uses TRBV9 and TRBJ1-5; D not resolved. This CDR3 contains 14 residues. Germline CDR1 is SGDLS and CDR2 is YYNGEE. Trimming shortened V by 0 bases and J by 0 bases, and 4 bases separated the two germline ends. DNA for the CDR3: TGTGCCAGCAGCGTAGGTTATAGCAATCAGCCCCAGCATTTT. Encoded protein: CASSVGYSNQPQHF. Supplemented by reference TRBV9 and TRBJ1-5, the full variable domain reads DSGVTQTPKHLITATGQRVTLRCSPRSGDLSVYWYQQSLDQGLQFLIQYYNGEERAKGNILERFSAQQFPDLHSELNLSSLELGDSALYFCASSVGYSNQPQHFGDGTRLSIL.

CDR3 DNA: TGTGCCAGCGCCAAAACGACAGGGAGCGAGCAGTACTTC. It encodes CASAKTTGSEQYF. The chain has TRBV6-5 and TRBJ2-7, with 7 bases that match TRBD1. The CDR3 covers 13 residues. The germline gives CDR1 MNHEY, CDR2 SVGAGI. The V and J ends lost 8 bases and 6 bases, in that order; junction bases with no gene match: 10.

The chain joins TRBV19 to TRBJ2-1; 10 bases are a match to TRBD2. Germline CDR1 and CDR2: LNHDA and SQIVND (reference sequence). V gave up 6 bases and J gave up 7 bases; unmatched junction bases: 6. The CDR3 consists of 14 residues. As DNA, the CDR3 is TGTGCCAGTAGACTGGGACTAGCGCGAAATGAGCAGTTCTTC. Its protein is CASRLGLARNEQFF.

V gene TRBV13 combines with J gene TRBJ2-7, with TRBD1 identical over 9 bases. J gave up 3 bases and V 6 bases, and 9 bases lay outside the gene matches. Germline CDR1 is PRHDT and CDR2 is FYEKMQ (reference sequence). The CDR3 has 15 amino acids. The CDR3 region is CASSSPGQGDYEQYF. The CDR3 DNA sequence: TGTGCCAGCAGTTCCCCGGGACAGGGAGACTACGAGCAGTACTTC. Combining the CDR3 with reference TRBV13 and TRBJ2-7 gives the whole variable domain AAGVIQSPRHLIKEKRETATLKCYPIPRHDTVYWYQQGPGQDPQFLISFYEKMQSDKGSIPDRFSAQQFSDYHSELNMSSLELGDSALYFCASSSPGQGDYEQYFGPGTRLTVT.

The V gene is TRBV7-3, the J gene TRBJ2-1; D perhaps matches TRBD1 (6 bases). The CDR3 is 17 amino acids. Germline values: CDR1 SGHTA, CDR2 FQGTGA. The V gene lost 1 base and the J gene lost 7 bases, with 20 bases spanning the gap. The CDR3 DNA sequence: TGTGCCAGCAGCTTAAGGAGACAGGTGGATCGTGGAAATGAGCAGTTCTTC. This gives the protein CASSLRRQVDRGNEQFF. Based on the CDR3 plus reference TRBV7-3 and TRBJ2-1, the full variable domain is GAGVSQTPSNKVTEKGKYVELRCDPISGHTALYWYRQSLGQGPEFLIYFQGTGAADDSGLPNDRFFAVRPEGSVSTLKIQRTERGDSAVYLCASSLRRQVDRGNEQFFGPGTRLTVL.

The chain links TRBV30 to TRBJ1-2, with TRBD1 matching over 8 bases. This CDR3 is 12 amino acids long. Germline V gives CDR1 GTSNPN, CDR2 SVGIG (reference sequence). V shed 5 bases and J 4 bases; nucleotides not matched to a gene: 3. Here the CDR3 reads CAWEGTGYGYTF. DNA for the CDR3: TGTGCCTGGGAAGGGACAGGCTATGGCTACACCTTC.

The J gene is TRBJ2-5, the V gene TRBV9; 9 positions match TRBD1. Germline V gene lookup returns CDR1 SGDLS and CDR2 YYNGEE. The CDR3 loop spans 14 amino acids. Trimming at V came to 0 bases and at J to 5 bases, leaving 2 bases not matched to a gene. The CDR3 DNA reads as TGTGCCAGCAGCGTAGGGGGGACAGGGGAGACCCAGTACTTC. Translation: CASSVGGTGETQYF.

As to this clone: Different DNA sequences within this sample yield the same CDR3. This chain uses TRBV6-5 with TRBJ1-5; D call uncertain. From germline, CDR1 is MNHEY and CDR2 SVGAGI. V shed 4 bases and J shed 2 bases, with 12 bases lying between them. This CDR3 has 15 amino acids. For the CDR3, the DNA is TGTGCCAGCAGTTCCACGGGGATTGGCAATCAGCCCCAGCATTTT. It yields the protein CASSSTGIGNQPQHF.

In DNA, the CDR3 is TGTGCCAGCAAATGGGACAGGAACACCGGGGAGCTGTTTTTT. This sequence encodes CASKWDRNTGELFF. V gene TRBV28 combines with J gene TRBJ2-2; the match to TRBD1 covers 7 bases. In germline, CDR1 is MDHEN, CDR2 SYDVKM. The CDR3 contains 14 residues. V shed 7 bases, J shed 1 base, and the junction held 3 bases outside the gene matches.

V and J are TRBV5-1 and TRBJ2-1; 9 bases map to TRBD2. This CDR3 has 14 residues. V trimming: 9 bases; J trimming: 7 bases; junction bases outside the gene matches: 11. From germline, CDR1 is SGHRS and CDR2 YFSETQ. The CDR3 DNA follows: TGCGCCACCTCGCCTGCGGGAGGGCTAAATGAGCAGTTCTTC. Its protein product is CATSPAGGLNEQFF.

This chain uses TRBV29-1 with TRBJ2-1; 11 nucleotides align to TRBD2. The CDR3 loop spans 13 amino acids. V was pared by 7 bases and J by 3 bases, with 2 bases of the junction left unmatched. Germline-derived CDR1 and CDR2 are SQVTM and ANQGSEA. In nucleotides, the CDR3 is TGCAGCGGAGGACTAGCGGGCTACAATGAGCAGTTCTTC. Amino acid sequence: CSGGLAGYNEQFF.

The chain links TRBV19 to TRBJ2-1; 14 bases are a match to TRBD2. This CDR3 is 19 amino acids long. CDR1 and CDR2 from the germline V gene are LNHDA and SQIVND (reference sequence). The junction had 14 bases not matched to a gene; V was cut back by 2 bases and J by 8 bases. CDR3 protein: CASSIHPGLAGEKADEQFF. DNA of the CDR3: TGTGCCAGTAGTATACACCCGGGACTAGCGGGAGAGAAGGCAGATGAGCAGTTCTTC.

J is TRBJ2-7 and V is TRBV6-1; weak D call: TRBD1 (5 bases). In germline, CDR1 is MNHNS, CDR2 SASEGT. This CDR3 is 13 amino acids long. V lost 6 bases and J 2 bases, leaving 11 bases between the germline ends. Here the CDR3 DNA reads TGTGCCAGCAGCCTTGACAGACCCTACGAGCAGTACTTC. Amino acids: CASSLDRPYEQYF.

The CDR3 sequence: CASSQYLQKKGYTF. CDR3 coding DNA: TGCGCCAGCAGCCAATATCTTCAGAAGAAAGGCTACACCTTC. V usage is TRBV4-1 and J usage is TRBJ1-2; D is undetermined. Germline lookup yields CDR1 MGHRA and CDR2 YSYEKL. Trimming pared 2 bases from V and 8 bases from J, leaving 15 bases between. The CDR3 length is 14 residues.

V is TRBV7-2 and J is TRBJ1-4, with TRBD1 matching over 11 bases. The CDR3 is 16 residues long. Germline-derived CDR1 and CDR2 are SGHTA and FQGNSA. The V gene end was trimmed by 5 bases and the J gene end by 9 bases; junction bases not matched to a gene: 11. The CDR3 nucleotides are TGTGCCAGCAGCCCAAGGACAGGGGGCCTATCGAAAAAACTGTTTTTT. Translation: CASSPRTGGLSKKLFF.

V usage is TRBV15 and J usage is TRBJ2-3, with no clear D. Trimming took 3 bases from V and 1 from J, leaving 8 bases between them. The V gene's germline CDR1 is LNHNV and CDR2 YYDKDF (reference sequence). The CDR3 consists of 14 residues. CDR3 nucleotide sequence: TGTGCCACCAGCAGGGCTCGGGGCACAGATACGCAGTATTTT. Its protein product is CATSRARGTDTQYF.

CDR3 sequence reads: CASSPTTGREQFF. The CDR3 DNA sequence: TGTGCCAGCAGCCCTACGACAGGACGGGAGCAGTTCTTC. J is TRBJ2-1 and V is TRBV5-5, with D possibly matching TRBD1 (6 bases). Germline CDR1 and CDR2: SGHKS and YYEKEE (reference sequence). Between the trimmed V and J ends, which lost 4 bases and 10 bases, there was a span of 15 bases. The CDR3 extends over 13 amino acids.

This chain connects TRBV11-1 to TRBJ2-7; 7 bases line up with TRBD1. With V trimmed by 5 bases and J by 5 bases, 15 bases remained unmatched. The CDR3 sequence is 16 residues long. The germline V gene has CDR1 SGHAT and CDR2 FQDESV (reference sequence). CDR3 loop: CASSQAMSGGRNEQYF. The CDR3 DNA is TGTGCCAGCAGCCAAGCGATGTCAGGGGGTAGGAACGAGCAGTACTTC.

This sequence joins TRBV7-9 and TRBJ2-5; 10 bases align to TRBD1. The J segment lost 5 bases and the V segment lost 5 bases, leaving 8 bases of the junction unmatched. Looked up from germline, CDR1 is SEHNR and CDR2 is FQNEAQ (reference sequence). The CDR3 sequence is 15 residues long. CDR3 coding DNA: TGTGCCAGCAGCGACGGGGGACAGGGGATTGAGACCCAGTACTTC. Translated: CASSDGGQGIETQYF.

J is TRBJ1-3 and V is TRBV19, with D possibly matching TRBD1 (6 bases). Germline assignment: CDR1 LNHDA and CDR2 SQIVND (reference sequence). The CDR3 has 14 amino acids. V gave up 5 bases and J gave up 8 bases, with 16 bases separating them. In DNA form, the CDR3 reads TGTGCCAGTAGTTCCTGGACAGCGCGGGACACCATATATTTT. Encoded protein: CASSSWTARDTIYF.

Worth noting for this clone: A read error may produce the germline difference seen at one junction end. Other nucleotide sequences in the sample specify the same CDR3. The genes are TRBV19 and TRBJ1-5; TRBD1 is a possible D gene (5 bases). The CDR3 runs 15 residues. The germline gives CDR1 LNHDA, CDR2 SQIVND (reference sequence). The CDR3 DNA is TGTGCCAGTGCAACGGCGGGGCATAGCAACCAGCCCCAGCATTTT. This translates into CASATAGHSNQPQHF.

The chain has TRBV10-3 and TRBJ2-2; 13 bases align to TRBD2. CDR1 and CDR2 from the germline V gene are ENHRY and SYGVKD. With 10 bases clipped from V and 3 bases from J, the junction kept 5 bases outside the gene matches. This CDR3 has 15 amino acids. CDR3 DNA sequence: TGTGCCACCGGGACTAGCGGGATCGACACCGGGGAGCTGTTTTTT. The encoded protein is CATGTSGIDTGELFF.

The V gene is TRBV5-4, the J gene TRBJ2-2, with 11 bases fitting TRBD2. Looked up from germline, CDR1 is SGHNT and CDR2 is YYREEE (reference sequence). This CDR3 contains 20 residues. V was clipped by 4 bases and J by 0 bases; unmatched bases: 14. The CDR3 region is CASSPPSVAGGPSNTGELFF. CDR3 sequence (DNA): TGTGCCAGCAGCCCCCCGTCCGTAGCGGGAGGGCCCTCGAACACCGGGGAGCTGTTTTTT.

The chain links TRBV27 to TRBJ2-3; 8 bases are a match to TRBD2. Germline CDR1 reads MNHEY; CDR2 reads SMNVEV (reference sequence). V was clipped by 6 bases and J by 5 bases; unmatched bases: 7. The CDR3 totals 14 residues. This CDR3 reads CASRRAGVLDTQYF. The CDR3 DNA reads as TGTGCCAGCAGACGAGCGGGAGTTTTAGATACGCAGTATTTT.

This chain's CDR3 is CASTSETLSTDTQYF. CDR3 DNA: TGTGCCAGCACTAGCGAGACCTTAAGCACAGATACGCAGTATTTT. The V and J genes are TRBV6-1 and TRBJ2-3, with D possibly TRBD2 on 6 matching bases. CDR1 and CDR2 (germline): MNHNS, SASEGT. V dropped 7 bases and J dropped 0 bases, with 14 bases sitting between them. The CDR3 length is 15 residues.